Below, 31 T cell receptor beta chains from the same sample are listed, as sequenced in a study of T cells in Graves' hyperthyroidism and ophthalmopathy. Amplification of TCR beta CDR3 regions used RNA as the template. HTBI primers were employed in a first-round RT-PCR of the TCR CDR3. Using its own MiXCR run on the multiplex PCR reads, TCRdb lists one record per CDR3 protein. This sample has some 560,000 distinct CDR3 sequences, with 14% found just once. Sequenced: blood. The receptors derive from a woman between 35 and 50 years old with Graves' hyperthyroidism.

As concerns this clonotype: This could be a read error, since a much larger clone is one nucleotide away. The V gene is TRBV28, the J gene TRBJ2-7; D remains ambiguous. Trimming left V 8 bases short and J 2 bases short, with 10 bases between. Germline V gives CDR1 MDHEN, CDR2 SYDVKM. This CDR3 region has 12 residues. The CDR3 protein is CASGPCPYEQYF. The CDR3 coding sequence is TGTGCCAGCGGTCCATGCCCCTACGAGCAGTACTTC.

The chain has TRBV28 and TRBJ2-1, with TRBD2 matching 10 bases. Germline CDR1 MDHEN, CDR2 SYDVKM. V trimming: 6 bases; J trimming: 7 bases; junction bases outside the gene matches: 9. The CDR3 loop spans 15 amino acids. DNA of the CDR3: TGTGCCAGCAGCCCCTCTAGCGGGAGACTAAATGAGCAGTTCTTC. Residues: CASSPSSGRLNEQFF.

The V and J genes are TRBV5-4 and TRBJ1-2; maybe TRBD1 (5 bases). V was trimmed by 3 bases and J by 3 bases, leaving 18 bases between them. Germline V gene data show CDR1 as SGHNT and CDR2 as YYREEE (reference sequence). The CDR3 is 16 residues long. CDR3 nucleotides: TGTGCCAGCAGCTATGTAGGGGCCACGCCGTACTATGGCTACACCTTC. Amino acid sequence: CASSYVGATPYYGYTF.

On this clonotype itself: One end of the junction does not line up with germline, which may come from a read error. This sequence joins TRBV7-7 and TRBJ2-5; a weak D match, TRBD1 (6 bases). The CDR3 is 14 residues long. Per the germline V gene, CDR1 is SSHAT and CDR2 is FNYEAQ (reference sequence). The CDR3 here is CASSRWDKGETQYF. CDR3 in DNA: TGTGCTAGCAGCCGCTGGGACAAGGGAGAGACCCAGTACTTC.

The CDR3: CASSTRDRGRNYEQYF. DNA for the CDR3: TGTGCCAGCAGCACCCGGGACAGGGGCCGAAACTACGAGCAGTACTTC. This sequence joins TRBV3-1 and TRBJ2-7, with 10 bases identical to TRBD1. This CDR3 has 16 amino acids. J gave up 3 bases and V 5 bases, and 10 bases lay outside the gene matches. The germline V gene encodes CDR1 LGHDT and CDR2 YNNKEL (reference sequence).

This clonotype has at least ten counts. The rearrangement uses TRBV2 and TRBJ1-4; unclear D gene. The CDR3 is made up of 14 amino acids. The V gene's germline CDR1 is SNHLY and CDR2 FYNNEI. V was trimmed by 1 base and J by 8 bases, leaving 11 bases between them. CDR3 amino acids: CASSEDGIGEKLFF. The CDR3 bases are TGTGCCAGCAGTGAAGATGGGATTGGGGAAAAACTGTTTTTT.

The rearrangement joins TRBV5-4 to TRBJ2-2, with 11 bases identical to TRBD2. The CDR3 length is 14 residues. Germline lookup yields CDR1 SGHNT and CDR2 YYREEE (reference sequence). Unmatched junction bases numbered 2, after V lost 7 bases and J lost 3 bases. CDR3 sequence reads: CASGTSGHTGELFF. In DNA, the CDR3 is TGTGCCAGCGGGACTAGCGGCCACACCGGGGAGCTGTTTTTT.

The chain employs TRBV2 and TRBJ1-1, with D perhaps TRBD1 (5 bases). V was shortened by 6 bases and J by 2 bases, with 13 bases between the two germline ends. This CDR3 comprises 14 residues. Per the germline V gene, CDR1 is SNHLY and CDR2 is FYNNEI. The CDR3 DNA reads TGTGCCAGCAGATCCGGGACGGGAAACACTGAAGCTTTCTTT. It yields the protein CASRSGTGNTEAFF.

This clonotype showed up many times. This chain joins TRBV7-8 and TRBJ2-7; D gene ambiguous. The CDR3 has 11 residues. The germline gives CDR1 SGHVS, CDR2 FQNEAQ. V lost 3 bases and J lost 6, with 6 bases in between. CDR3 bases: TGTGCCAGCAGCTTCGAGACCGAGCAGTACTTC. Its translation: CASSFETEQYF.

Remarks on this clonotype: A much larger clone sits a single nucleotide away, making a read error possible. The chain couples TRBV5-4 to TRBJ1-4, with TRBD1 identical over 7 bases. Per the germline V gene, CDR1 is SGHNT and CDR2 is YYREEE (reference sequence). The CDR3 sequence is 13 residues long. The CDR3: CASSPDRHEKLFF. CDR3 in DNA: TGCGCCAGCAGCCCGGACAGGCACGAAAAACTGTTTTTT.

This clonotype was detected many times. The V and J genes are TRBV6-1 and TRBJ1-1; unclear D gene. The CDR3 length is 15 residues. The V gene lost 6 bases and the J gene lost 1 base, with 15 bases spanning the gap. Germline loops: CDR1 MNHNS, CDR2 SASEGT. The CDR3 nucleotides read TGTGCCAGCAGGGCAGGACTCTTATGGAACACTGAAGCTTTCTTT. Protein: CASRAGLLWNTEAFF.

This clonotype was seen at least ten times. The genes are TRBV3-1 and TRBJ1-2, with 10 bases matching TRBD1. Germline V gene sequence: CDR1 LGHDT, CDR2 YNNKEL (reference sequence). This CDR3 contains 13 residues. V was pared by 4 bases and J by 6 bases, with 2 bases of the junction left unmatched. The CDR3 here is CASSRGTGDGYTF. The CDR3, as DNA: TGTGCCAGCAGCCGAGGGACAGGGGATGGCTACACCTTC.

This clonotype showed up just a few times. This chain uses TRBV28 with TRBJ2-2; weak D call: TRBD2 (5 bases). CDR3 length equals 16 residues. Trimming pared 3 bases from V and 0 bases from J, leaving 11 bases between. Germline lookup yields CDR1 MDHEN and CDR2 SYDVKM. This CDR3 is CASSFLPGTNTGELFF. The CDR3 DNA reads TGTGCCAGCAGTTTTCTTCCCGGGACGAACACCGGGGAGCTGTTTTTT.

In its sample, this clonotype was seen many times. The chain employs TRBV11-2 and TRBJ2-3, with D maybe TRBD2 (5 bases). The CDR3 spans 14 residues. The germline CDR1 and CDR2 sequences are SGHAT and FQNNGV. V lost 2 bases and J 2 bases, leaving 8 bases between the germline ends. CDR3 in amino acids: CASSLILATDTQYF. The DNA for the CDR3 is TGTGCCAGCAGCTTAATCCTAGCCACAGATACGCAGTATTTT.

This clonotype was seen at least ten times. The J gene is TRBJ1-1, the V gene TRBV11-2; possibly TRBD1 for D (5 bases). The length of the CDR3 is 15 residues. V dropped 5 bases and J dropped 2 bases, with 15 bases sitting between them. From germline, CDR1 is SGHAT and CDR2 FQNNGV. The CDR3 DNA follows: TGTGCCAGCAGCCATCCAAGGGGCGGAAACACTGAAGCTTTCTTT. Translating gives CASSHPRGGNTEAFF. The whole variable domain, filled in from reference TRBV11-2 and TRBJ1-1, reads EAGVAQSPRYKIIEKRQSVAFWCNPISGHATLYWYQQILGQGPKLLIQFQNNGVVDDSQLPKDRFSAERLKGVDSTLKIQPAKLEDSAVYLCASSHPRGGNTEAFFGQGTRLTVV.

This clonotype has a count of ten or more. The chain links TRBV3-1 to TRBJ1-1; no clear D. Germline V gene lookup returns CDR1 LGHDT and CDR2 YNNKEL (reference sequence). The CDR3 runs to 15 residues. V shed 3 bases and J shed 1 base, with 12 bases lying between them. The CDR3 nucleotides read TGTGCCAGCAGCCATAACGGACGGGCGAACACTGAAGCTTTCTTT. The encoded protein is CASSHNGRANTEAFF.

This clonotype was seen many times. This chain joins TRBV5-1 and TRBJ1-2; no clear D gene. V shed 8 bases and J shed 3 bases, with 14 bases lying between them. The length of the CDR3 is 13 residues. Germline V CDR1 and CDR2: SGHRS, YFSETQ. In DNA form, the CDR3 reads TGCGCCAGTCGCTTTCCGGAGGACTATGGCTACACCTTC. The encoded protein is CASRFPEDYGYTF.

The rearrangement uses TRBV19 and TRBJ2-1, with D hard to call. Trimming took off 0 bases at V and 0 bases at J, with 12 bases between the two ends. Germline CDR1 LNHDA, CDR2 SQIVND (reference sequence). The CDR3 runs 17 residues. The CDR3 loop reads CASSIDEVAGSYNEQFF. The CDR3 DNA reads TGTGCCAGTAGTATAGATGAGGTAGCTGGCTCCTACAATGAGCAGTTCTTC. Drawing the rest from reference TRBV19 and TRBJ2-1, the complete variable domain is DGGITQSPKYLFRKEGQNVTLSCEQNLNHDAMYWYRQDPGQGLRLIYYSQIVNDFQKGDIAEGYSVSREKKESFPLTVTSAQKNPTAFYLCASSIDEVAGSYNEQFFGPGTRLTVL.

This clonotype occurred many times. The V and J genes are TRBV28 and TRBJ2-1; 8 bases line up with TRBD2. V lost 7 bases to trimming and J lost 8 bases; unmatched junction nucleotides: 13. Germline V gene sequence: CDR1 MDHEN, CDR2 SYDVKM. CDR3 length: 15 residues. This CDR3 is CASKSGTRPMDEQFF. In DNA form, the CDR3 reads TGTGCCAGCAAATCCGGGACTAGACCCATGGATGAGCAGTTCTTC.

Ten or more counts support this clonotype. The chain has TRBV28 and TRBJ1-5, with TRBD1 identical over 8 bases. CDR1 is MDHEN and CDR2 is SYDVKM in the germline V gene. J gave up 1 base and V 5 bases, and 7 bases lay outside the gene matches. The length of the CDR3 is 16 residues. CDR3 sequence (DNA): TGTGCCAGCAGTACATACAGGGGGATAAGCAATCAGCCCCAGCATTTT. It is translated as CASSTYRGISNQPQHF.

This clonotype was counted only a few times. The chain is built from TRBV7-2 and TRBJ2-3, with TRBD2 as a possible D gene (7 bases). This CDR3 comprises 20 residues. CDR1 is SGHTA, CDR2 FQGNSA, per germline. V lost 2 bases to trimming and J lost 2 bases, with 26 bases between them. CDR3 nucleotides: TGTGCCAGCAGCTTACCGAGGGGGGGGGAACCGTCTAGGCACACAGATACGCAGTATTTT. This sequence encodes CASSLPRGGEPSRHTDTQYF.

This clonotype was observed at least ten times. V is TRBV20-1 and J is TRBJ1-2; TRBD1 agrees at 9 bases. V lost 0 bases and J lost 4; bases outside the gene matches: 3. Germline lookup yields CDR1 DFQATT and CDR2 SNEGSKA (reference sequence). The CDR3 has 14 amino acids. The CDR3 DNA reads as TGCAGTGCTAGAGATGGACAGGGGAGCTATGGCTACACCTTC. Residues: CSARDGQGSYGYTF.

This clonotype was detected ten times or more. The gene calls are TRBV7-3 and TRBJ2-3, with D possibly matching TRBD2 (5 bases). Trimming cost V 1 base and J 0 bases, with 11 bases left between them. CDR1 SGHTA and CDR2 FQGTGA come from the germline V gene. CDR3 length equals 16 residues. The CDR3 DNA sequence: TGTGCCAGCAGCTTAAATCCAGCGGAGAGCACAGATACGCAGTATTTT. This translates into CASSLNPAESTDTQYF.

Comments on this clonotype: Mismatch with germline at one junction end may stem from a read error. This rearrangement joins TRBV7-8 to TRBJ1-1; 12 nucleotides align to TRBD1. The CDR3 is made up of 18 amino acids. Looked up from germline, CDR1 is SGHVS and CDR2 is FQNEAQ. CDR3 sequence (DNA): TGTGCCGGCAGCCTAGGGGGGACAGGGGGCAACATGAACACTGAAGCTTTCTTT. As protein: CAGSLGGTGGNMNTEAFF.

Ten or more counts support this clonotype. The chain combines TRBV10-3 with TRBJ2-1, with D uncertain. Germline CDR1 and CDR2: ENHRY and SYGVKD. There are 16 residues in the CDR3. The V end lost 0 bases, the J end lost 0 bases, and 9 bases lay between the germline ends. As DNA, the CDR3 is TGTGCCATCAGTGAGTCGATCGGCGACTCCTACAATGAGCAGTTCTTC. Protein: CAISESIGDSYNEQFF.

This clonotype was counted at least ten times. J is TRBJ2-3 and V is TRBV7-8, with D unclear. This CDR3 has 16 amino acids. V was shortened by 0 bases and J by 4 bases, with 14 bases between the two germline ends. CDR1 SGHVS and CDR2 FQNEAQ come from the germline V gene. In nucleotides, the CDR3 is TGTGCCAGCAGCTTAGCCCGAGCGAGTCTCGCAGATACGCAGTATTTT. It translates to CASSLARASLADTQYF.

The gene calls are TRBV19 and TRBJ1-6, with D possibly matching TRBD1 (6 bases). Trimming took 5 bases from V and 7 from J, leaving 15 bases between them. CDR3 length: 15 amino acids. Germline CDR1 is LNHDA and CDR2 is SQIVND (reference sequence). The CDR3 spells CASSESQGSNSPLHF. For the CDR3, the DNA is TGTGCCAGTAGTGAGAGTCAGGGGTCGAATTCACCCCTCCACTTT.

This sequence joins TRBV10-2 and TRBJ2-1; 8 bases line up with TRBD2. The CDR3 contains 14 residues. V was clipped by 4 bases and J by 7 bases; unmatched bases: 6. Germline CDR1 WSHSY, CDR2 SAAADI. The CDR3, as DNA: TGCGCCAGCAGTGTTAGCGGGATCTTAAATGAGCAGTTCTTC. This sequence encodes CASSVSGILNEQFF.

This clonotype was picked up a small number of times. This chain uses TRBV4-2 with TRBJ2-7; 11 bases agree with TRBD2. The germline V gene has CDR1 LGHNA and CDR2 YNFKEQ. This CDR3 has 17 residues. Unmatched junction bases numbered 7, after V lost 0 bases and J lost 3 bases. This CDR3 reads CASSQDGLAGGGYEQYF. The CDR3 DNA follows: TGTGCCAGCAGCCAAGATGGCCTAGCGGGAGGAGGCTACGAGCAGTACTTC.

This clonotype was recorded many times. This chain connects TRBV30 to TRBJ2-7; D may be TRBD2 (6 bases). V lost 0 bases, J lost 9 bases, and 18 bases lay in between. The CDR3 has 14 amino acids. Germline-derived CDR1 and CDR2 are GTSNPN and SVGIG (reference sequence). In DNA form, the CDR3 reads TGTGCCTGGAGTGTAGGCCTAGCGCGATGGGGGCAGTACTTC. It is translated as CAWSVGLARWGQYF. Looking up the rest from reference TRBV30 and TRBJ2-7 gives the full variable domain: SQTIHQWPATLVQPVGSPLSLECTVEGTSNPNLYWYRQAAGRGLQLLFYSVGIGQISSEVPQNLSASRPQDRQFILSSKKLLLSDSGFYLCAWSVGLARWGQYFGPGTRLTVT.

The rearrangement links TRBV6-5 to TRBJ2-6; D is tentatively TRBD1 or TRBD2 (5 bases each). Trimming shortened V by 2 bases and J by 0 bases, and 5 bases separated the two germline ends. Germline CDR1 and CDR2: MNHEY and SVGAGI. CDR3 length equals 15 residues. The CDR3, as DNA: TGTGCCAGCAGTTACGGGGGCTCTGGGGCCAACGTCCTGACTTTC. This codes for CASSYGGSGANVLTF.